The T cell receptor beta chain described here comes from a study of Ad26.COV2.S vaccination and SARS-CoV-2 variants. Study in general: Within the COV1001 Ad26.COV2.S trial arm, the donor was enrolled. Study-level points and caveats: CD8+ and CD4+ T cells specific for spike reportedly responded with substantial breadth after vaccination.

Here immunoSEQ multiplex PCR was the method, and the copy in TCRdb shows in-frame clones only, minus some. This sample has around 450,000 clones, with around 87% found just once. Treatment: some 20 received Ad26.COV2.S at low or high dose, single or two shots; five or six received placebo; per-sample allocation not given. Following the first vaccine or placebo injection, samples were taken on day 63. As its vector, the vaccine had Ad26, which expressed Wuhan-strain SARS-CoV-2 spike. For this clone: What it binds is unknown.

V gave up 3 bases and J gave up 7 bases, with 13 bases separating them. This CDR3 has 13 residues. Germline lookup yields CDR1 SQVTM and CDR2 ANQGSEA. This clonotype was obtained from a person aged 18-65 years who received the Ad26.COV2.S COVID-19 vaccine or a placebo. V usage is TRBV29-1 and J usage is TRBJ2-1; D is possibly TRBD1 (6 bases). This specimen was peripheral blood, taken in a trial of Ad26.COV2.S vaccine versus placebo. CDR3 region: CSVEKTGINEQFF. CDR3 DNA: TGCAGCGTTGAGAAGACAGGTATTAATGAGCAGTTCTTC.